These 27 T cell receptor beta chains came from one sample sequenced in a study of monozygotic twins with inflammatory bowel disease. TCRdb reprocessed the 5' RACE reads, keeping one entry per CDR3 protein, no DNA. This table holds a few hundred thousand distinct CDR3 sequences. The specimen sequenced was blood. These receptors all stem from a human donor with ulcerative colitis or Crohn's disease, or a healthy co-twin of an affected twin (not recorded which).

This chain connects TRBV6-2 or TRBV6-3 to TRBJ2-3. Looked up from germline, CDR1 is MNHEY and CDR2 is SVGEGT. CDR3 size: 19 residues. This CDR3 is CASSYSNKAFDRLRDTQYF.

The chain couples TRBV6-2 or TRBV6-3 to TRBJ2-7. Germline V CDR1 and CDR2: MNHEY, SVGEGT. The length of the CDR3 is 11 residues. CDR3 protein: CASSYRYEQYF.

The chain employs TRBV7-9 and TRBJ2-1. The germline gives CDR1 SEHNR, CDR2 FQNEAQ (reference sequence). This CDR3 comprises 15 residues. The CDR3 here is CASSLLSTGYNEQFF.

The chain's CDR3 is CASRRLGRGAGNEQFF. The chain couples TRBV6-1 to TRBJ2-1; TCRdb names TRBD1, which stays unverified in the absence of DNA. Germline values: CDR1 MNHNS, CDR2 SASEGT. The CDR3 contains 16 residues.

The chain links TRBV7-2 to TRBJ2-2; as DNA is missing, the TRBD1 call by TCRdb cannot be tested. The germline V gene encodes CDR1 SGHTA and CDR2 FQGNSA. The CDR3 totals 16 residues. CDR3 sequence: CASSFWGGPVTGELFF. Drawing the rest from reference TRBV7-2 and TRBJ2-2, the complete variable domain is GAGVSQSPSNKVTEKGKDVELRCDPISGHTALYWYRQSLGQGLEFLIYFQGNSAPDKSGLPSDRFSAERTGGSVSTLTIQRTQQEDSAVYLCASSFWGGPVTGELFFGEGSRLTVL.

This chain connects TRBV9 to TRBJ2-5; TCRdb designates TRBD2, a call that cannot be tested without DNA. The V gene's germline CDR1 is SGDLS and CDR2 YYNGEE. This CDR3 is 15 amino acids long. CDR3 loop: CASSKGLAGLETQYF.

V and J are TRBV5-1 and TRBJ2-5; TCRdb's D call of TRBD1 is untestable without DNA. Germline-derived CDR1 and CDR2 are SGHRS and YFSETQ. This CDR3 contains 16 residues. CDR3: CASSPLLGRRQETQYF.

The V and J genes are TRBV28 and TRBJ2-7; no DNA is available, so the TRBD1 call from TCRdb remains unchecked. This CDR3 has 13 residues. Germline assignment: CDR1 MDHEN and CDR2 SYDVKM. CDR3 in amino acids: CASSLSPPGEQYF.

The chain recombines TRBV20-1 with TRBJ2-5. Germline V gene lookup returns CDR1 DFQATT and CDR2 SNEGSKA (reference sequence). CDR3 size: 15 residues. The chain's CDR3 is CSARDRSATPAAQYF.

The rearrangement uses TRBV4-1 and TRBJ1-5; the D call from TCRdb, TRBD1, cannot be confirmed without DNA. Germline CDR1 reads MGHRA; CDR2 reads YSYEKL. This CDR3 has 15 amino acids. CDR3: CASSPPDRGNQPQHF.

This CDR3 is CASSGRGKSTDTQYF. The V call is TRBV7-8, the J call TRBJ2-3; the D call from TCRdb, TRBD1, cannot be confirmed without DNA. This CDR3 has 15 amino acids. Germline CDR1 and CDR2: SGHVS and FQNEAQ.

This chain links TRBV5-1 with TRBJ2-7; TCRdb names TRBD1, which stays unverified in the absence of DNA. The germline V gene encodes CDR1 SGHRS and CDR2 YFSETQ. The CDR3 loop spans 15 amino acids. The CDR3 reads CASSPGQVLDYEQYF.

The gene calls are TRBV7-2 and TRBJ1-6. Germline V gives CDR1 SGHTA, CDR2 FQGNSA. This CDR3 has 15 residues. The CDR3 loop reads CASSLDGSHNSPLHF.

This chain's CDR3 is CASSPGTGASTDTQYF. The chain joins TRBV18 to TRBJ2-3; the TRBD1 assignment by TCRdb is unverifiable without DNA. Germline CDR1 reads KGHSH; CDR2 reads LQKENI. This CDR3 contains 16 residues. Full variable domain (remainder filled in from reference TRBV18 and TRBJ2-3): NAGVMQNPRHLVRRRGQEARLRCSPMKGHSHVYWYRQLPEEGLKFMVYLQKENIIDESGMPKERFSAEFPKEGPSILRIQQVVRGDSAAYFCASSPGTGASTDTQYFGPGTRLTVL.

The CDR3 protein is CSARRGGQPQHF. The chain employs TRBV20-1 and TRBJ1-5. Germline V gene data show CDR1 as DFQATT and CDR2 as SNEGSKA (reference sequence). The CDR3 consists of 12 residues.

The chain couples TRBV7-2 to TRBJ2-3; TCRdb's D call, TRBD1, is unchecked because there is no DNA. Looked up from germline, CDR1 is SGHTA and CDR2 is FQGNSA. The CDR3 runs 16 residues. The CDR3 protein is CASSPPGGLSTDTQYF.

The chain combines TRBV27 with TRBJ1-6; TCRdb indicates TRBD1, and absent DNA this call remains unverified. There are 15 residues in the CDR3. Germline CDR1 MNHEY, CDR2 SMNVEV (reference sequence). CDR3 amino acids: CASSSGRDIRSPLHF.

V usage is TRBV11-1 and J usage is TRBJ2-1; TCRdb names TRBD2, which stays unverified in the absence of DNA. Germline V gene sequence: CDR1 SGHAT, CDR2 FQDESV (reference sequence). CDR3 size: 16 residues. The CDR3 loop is CASSTRLAGGPNEQFF.

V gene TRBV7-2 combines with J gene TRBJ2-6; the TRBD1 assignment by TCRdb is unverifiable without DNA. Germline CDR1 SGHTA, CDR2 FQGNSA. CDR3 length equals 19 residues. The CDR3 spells CASSLARDRGFSGANVLTF.

The CDR3 protein is CSAASGGAIDTQYF. This chain links TRBV20-1 with TRBJ2-3; TCRdb designates TRBD2, a call that cannot be tested without DNA. The length of the CDR3 is 14 residues. Looked up from germline, CDR1 is DFQATT and CDR2 is SNEGSKA (reference sequence).

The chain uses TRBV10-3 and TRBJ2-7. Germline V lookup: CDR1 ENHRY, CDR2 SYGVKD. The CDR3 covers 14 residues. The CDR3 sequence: CAISNVGIPYEQYF.

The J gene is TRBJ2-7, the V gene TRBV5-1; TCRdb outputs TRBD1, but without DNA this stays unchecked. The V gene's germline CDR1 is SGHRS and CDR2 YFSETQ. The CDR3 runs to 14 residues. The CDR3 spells CASSPRDRGNEQYF.

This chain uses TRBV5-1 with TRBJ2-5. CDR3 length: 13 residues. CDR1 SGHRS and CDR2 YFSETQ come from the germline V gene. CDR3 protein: CASSLNDPETQYF.

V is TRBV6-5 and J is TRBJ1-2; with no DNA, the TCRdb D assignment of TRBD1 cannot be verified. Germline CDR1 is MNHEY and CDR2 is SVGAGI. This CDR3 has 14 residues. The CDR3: CASSYDGQSYGYTF.

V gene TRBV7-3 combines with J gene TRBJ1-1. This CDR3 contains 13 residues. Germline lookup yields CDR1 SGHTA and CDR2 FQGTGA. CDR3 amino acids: CASSPMENTEAFF.

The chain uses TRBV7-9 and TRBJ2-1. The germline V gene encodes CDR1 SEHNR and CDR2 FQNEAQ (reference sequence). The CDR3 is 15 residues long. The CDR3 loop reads CASSLVFGPDNEQFF.

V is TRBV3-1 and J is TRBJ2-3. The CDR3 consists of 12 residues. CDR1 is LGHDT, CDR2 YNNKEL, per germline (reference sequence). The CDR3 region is CASSPVSHTQYF.